These T cell receptor beta chains were read from a single sample in a study of technical replicates of blood from a few donors. The method was immunoSEQ multiplex PCR; TCRdb's version includes in-frame clones alone and lacks a portion of them. Of more than 90,000 clones listed, 95% are singletons. Sequencing used T cells isolated from PBMCs. These receptors were taken from a human donor in good health. Each CDR3 is given with its conserved first and last residue. D genes are given only for firm matches.

DNA: TGTGCCAGCAGCCCCGACAGTGGGACCCAGTACTTC
CDR3: CASSPDSGTQYF
J: TRBJ2-5
V: TRBV7-9
D: .

DNA: TGTGCCAGCAGCTTGGGCCCCGGAGGGAACACTGAAGCTTTCTTT
CDR3: CASSLGPGGNTEAFF
J: TRBJ1-1
V: TRBV7-2
D: .

DNA: TGCGCCAGCAGCTTAAAGGGGGTAAACACTGAAGCTTTCTTT
CDR3: CASSLKGVNTEAFF
J: TRBJ1-1
V: TRBV5-1
D: .

DNA: TGCGCCAGCAGCTTGGGACAGGGACCCGAGCAGTACTTC
CDR3: CASSLGQGPEQYF
J: TRBJ2-7
V: TRBV5-1
D: TRBD1

DNA: TGTGCCAGCAGTTCCCCTCCCGCGGGTCGGACCCAGTACTTC
CDR3: CASSSPPAGRTQYF
J: TRBJ2-5
V: TRBV28
D: .

DNA: TGTGCCAGCAGCTTACAGGAGAGAATTTCTTTCTTT
CDR3: CASSLQERISFF
J: TRBJ1-1
V: TRBV5-6
D: .

DNA: TGCGCCAGCAGCTTAGGGCAGGGGGCCGGTTCACCCCTCCACTTT
CDR3: CASSLGQGAGSPLHF
J: TRBJ1-6
V: TRBV5-1
D: TRBD1

DNA: TGTGCCAGCAGCACGGACCCGCTAGGAGGCGAGCAGTACTTC
CDR3: CASSTDPLGGEQYF
J: TRBJ2-7
V: TRBV5-5
D: .

DNA: TGCGCCAGCAGCGGAGGACTCACTAACACAGATACGCAGTATTTT
CDR3: CASSGGLTNTDTQYF
J: TRBJ2-3
V: TRBV5-1
D: .

DNA: TGTGCCAGCAGCGTAGCGAGACAGGGCGGCGCCTTC
CDR3: CASSVARQGGAF
J: TRBJ1-2
V: TRBV9
D: TRBD1